This T cell receptor (beta chain) was sequenced during a study of graft-versus-host responses after intestinal transplantation. Turning to the study itself: All of the recipients had induction that used anti-thymocyte globulin, then tacrolimus and steroids for approximately 3 years. The study, taken as a whole, reports: With peak circulating GvH clone levels came an association with early post-transplant HvG declines.

Using immunoSEQ multiplex PCR, the repertoire was profiled, and TCRdb retains in-frame clones only, with some absent. The table has some 25,000 clones, roughly 42% seen once. V dropped 6 bases and J dropped 1 base, with 10 bases sitting between them. This CDR3 spans 13 amino acids. CDR1 is MNHEY and CDR2 is SVGAGI in the germline V gene. This clone was counted between two and nine times. The sequence was obtained from a human patient who received an intestinal transplant. The sample consisted of alloreactive CD4+ T cells from a mixed lymphocyte reaction culture, taken before intestinal transplant. Noted subset: CFSE-low proliferating T cells sorted from approximately 6-day pre-transplant mixed lymphocyte reaction (GvH or HvG direction). The rearrangement uses TRBV6-5 and TRBJ2-7, with D maybe TRBD1 (5 bases). In nucleotides, the CDR3 is TGTGCCAGCAGCTGGGGCAGTTCCTACGAGCAGTACTTC. Translation gives CASSWGSSYEQYF.